This passage covers 2 T cell receptor delta chains from one sample sequenced in a study of γδ T cells in repeated Plasmodium falciparum infection. Vgamma9/Vdelta2+ and Vdelta2-negative gammadelta T cells were flow-sorted from PBMC for bulk sequencing. TCRdb re-called clones from the multiplex PCR reads via CATT. The data contain around 82,000 delta-chain clones, roughly 1.4% of them singletons. The sequenced material came from gamma-delta T cells from blood. Receptors originate from a pool of human donors (malaria-infected and uninfected, not separated).

Regarding this clone: A far larger clone is just one base off, so this is likely a read error. This rearrangement joins TRDV1 to TRDJ1, with 9 bases that match TRDD3. TCRdb gives no J gene; it was assigned here by matching the DNA to germline. Germline loops: CDR1 TSWWSYY, CDR2 QGS. The J segment lost 5 bases and the V segment lost 4 bases, leaving 20 bases of the junction unmatched. The CDR3 loop spans 19 amino acids. The CDR3 DNA reads as TGTGCTCTTGGGGGGACTCTCTTTCCTACTCTGGGGGATTTAGATAAACTCATCTTT. Its protein is CALGGTLFPTLGDLDKLIF.

In its sample, this clone was seen a few times. The translation of this DNA and the TCRdb protein of a much larger clone differ at residue 13, probably owing to a read error; the protein shown here is translated from the DNA. The chain recombines TRDV1 with TRDJ1; TRDD3 matches 10 bases. The CDR3 sequence is 19 residues long. V was clipped by 1 base and J by 2 bases; unmatched bases: 13. Germline V CDR1 and CDR2: TSWWSYY, QGS. The CDR3 region is CALGEPLRLLGDYTDKLIF. CDR3 sequence (DNA): TGTGCTCTTGGGGAACCACTTCGTCTACTGGGGGATTATACCGATAAACTCATCTTT.